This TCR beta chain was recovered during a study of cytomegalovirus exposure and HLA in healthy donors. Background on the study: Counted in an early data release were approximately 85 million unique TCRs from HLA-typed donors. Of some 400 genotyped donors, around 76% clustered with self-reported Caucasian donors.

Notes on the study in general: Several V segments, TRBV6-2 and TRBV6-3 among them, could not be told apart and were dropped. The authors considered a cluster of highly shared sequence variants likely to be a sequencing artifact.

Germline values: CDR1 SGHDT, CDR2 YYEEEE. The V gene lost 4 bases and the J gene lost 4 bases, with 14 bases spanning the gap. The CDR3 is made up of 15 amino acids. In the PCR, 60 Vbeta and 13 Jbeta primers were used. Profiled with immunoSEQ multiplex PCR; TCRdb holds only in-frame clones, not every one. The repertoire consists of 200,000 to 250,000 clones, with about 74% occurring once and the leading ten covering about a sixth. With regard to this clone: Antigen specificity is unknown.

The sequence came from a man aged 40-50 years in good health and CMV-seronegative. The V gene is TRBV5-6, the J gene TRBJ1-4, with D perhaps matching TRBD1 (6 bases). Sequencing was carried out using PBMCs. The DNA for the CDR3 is TGTGCCAGCAGCACCAGGACAGTAAATAATGAAAAACTGTTTTTT. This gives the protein CASSTRTVNNEKLFF.